These 10 T cell receptor beta chains were all obtained from the same sample, sequenced in a study of shared clonotypes between healthy human individuals. Some clones are missing from TCRdb's copy, which holds only in-frame ones; the method was immunoSEQ multiplex PCR. The sample lists about 800,000 clones, 90% to 97% occurring once. CD45RO negativity and positive selection for CCR7 defined naive CD8 cells, a population that excluded terminally differentiated effector memory CD45RA+ cells. The sequencing sample was made of naive CD8+ T cells sorted from blood. The receptors stem from a man aged 25 to 40 in good health.

This chain uses TRBV28 with TRBJ2-7; D possibly corresponds to TRBD1 (5 bases). Germline V gene lookup returns CDR1 MDHEN and CDR2 SYDVKM. V lost 6 bases, J lost 0 bases, and 9 bases lay in between. This CDR3 region has 13 residues. CDR3 DNA sequence: TGTGCCAGCAGCCAGGGCAACTCCTACGAGCAGTACTTC. Translating gives CASSQGNSYEQYF. Using reference TRBV28 and TRBJ2-7 for the parts outside the CDR3, the full variable domain is DVKVTQSSRYLVKRTGEKVFLECVQDMDHENMFWYRQDPGLGLRLIYFSYDVKMKEKGDIPEGYSVSREKKERFSLILESASTNQTSMYLCASSQGNSYEQYFGPGTRLTVT.

The V gene is TRBV7-3, the J gene TRBJ2-7; 7 positions agree with TRBD1. Trimming took 1 base from V and 2 from J; bases not matched to a gene: 5. The CDR3 length is 15 residues. Looked up from germline, CDR1 is SGHTA and CDR2 is FQGTGA. In DNA form, the CDR3 reads TGTGCCAGCAGCTTAAACCCAGGACAGGCCTACGAGCAGTACTTC. Its protein product is CASSLNPGQAYEQYF.

The chain employs TRBV30 and TRBJ2-7; either TRBD1 or TRBD2 may supply D (5 bases each). CDR3 length: 12 residues. CDR1 GTSNPN and CDR2 SVGIG come from the germline V gene (reference sequence). Deletions cut 0 bases from V and 5 bases from J, with 8 bases between. CDR3 residues: CAWSVLGDEQYF. The CDR3 nucleotides read TGTGCCTGGAGTGTACTGGGGGACGAGCAGTACTTC.

This clone was observed once. The V gene is TRBV7-8, the J gene TRBJ1-2; D unresolved. The germline V gene has CDR1 SGHVS and CDR2 FQNEAQ. With 5 bases removed from V and 8 bases from J, the gap between germline ends came to 18 bases. The CDR3 contains 14 residues. CDR3 bases: TGTGCCAGCAGCCCCAAAGGTGTAGTGGAGGGCTACACCTTC. This gives the protein CASSPKGVVEGYTF.

This rearrangement joins TRBV11-3 to TRBJ2-1; 10 bases are shared with TRBD1. CDR3 length: 13 residues. Germline V CDR1 and CDR2: SGHNT, YENEEA. The V gene end was trimmed by 5 bases and the J gene end by 6 bases; junction bases not matched to a gene: 1. This CDR3 is CASSGDRGNEQFF. The CDR3 coding sequence is TGTGCCAGCAGCGGGGACAGGGGCAATGAGCAGTTCTTC.

This chain uses TRBV28 with TRBJ2-2; 10 bases match TRBD2. This CDR3 comprises 15 residues. V dropped 3 bases and J dropped 5; count of bases not matched to a gene: 3. CDR1 and CDR2 from the germline V gene are MDHEN and SYDVKM. Here the CDR3 DNA reads TGTGCCAGCAGTTTCTTAGCGGGAGGTACCGGGGAGCTGTTTTTT. Translation gives CASSFLAGGTGELFF.

This clone was seen only once. The chain links TRBV29-1 to TRBJ2-2; possibly TRBD1 or TRBD2 for D (5 bases each). The germline V and J ends were trimmed by 6 bases and 6 bases, with 17 bases remaining between them. CDR1 SQVTM and CDR2 ANQGSEA come from the germline V gene. The CDR3 sequence is 14 residues long. The CDR3 DNA reads as TGCAGCGTGCCGGGACCTGGTCAGTCCGGGGAGCTGTTTTTT. Amino acids: CSVPGPGQSGELFF.

V is TRBV9 and J is TRBJ1-3; a weak D match, TRBD1 (5 bases). The CDR3 contains 16 residues. V was cut by 2 bases and J by 4 bases, with 16 bases left in between. The germline V gene has CDR1 SGDLS and CDR2 YYNGEE. The CDR3 protein is CASSVLPQGSGNTIYF. Here the CDR3 DNA reads TGTGCCAGCAGCGTCTTACCGCAGGGATCCGGAAACACCATATATTTT.

The CDR3 loop is CASSSGLSGDPQYF. The CDR3 bases are TGTGCCAGCAGCTCGGGGCTAAGCGGAGACCCGCAGTATTTT. The V gene is TRBV7-2, the J gene TRBJ2-3; D is possibly TRBD1 or TRBD2 (5 bases each). Germline values: CDR1 SGHTA, CDR2 FQGNSA. This CDR3 has 14 residues. Trimming took 4 bases from V and 10 from J, leaving 18 bases between them.

This rearrangement joins TRBV27 to TRBJ2-7, with a weak D call TRBD1 (6 bases). V dropped 6 bases and J dropped 3 bases, with 18 bases sitting between them. Looked up from germline, CDR1 is MNHEY and CDR2 is SMNVEV (reference sequence). The CDR3 is 15 amino acids. CDR3 nucleotide sequence: TGTGCCAGCAGCCGACAGGCAATAACGTTCTACGAGCAGTACTTC. Protein: CASSRQAITFYEQYF.